Included here is one T cell receptor beta chain sequence, with context. The antigen this receptor binds is unknown. No quality values exist for individual bases; no much larger clone is one base distant. CDR1 and CDR2, per the germline V gene, are LGHNA and YNFKEQ. V loses 4 bases at its end and J loses 5 bases; junction bases beyond the gene matches: 11. The CDR3 contains 18 residues, cysteine and phenylalanine counted. Only CDR3 DNA remains: 54 bases, in frame from the first base. Libraries were made using the immunoSEQ multiplex PCR assay. TCRdb took over this immuneACCESS table, retaining in-frame rearrangements with V and J assigned. Such tables are incomplete; in checked studies, under half of the missing clones stem from an unresolved V gene, and the remainder is unexplained. This sample lists some 56,000 clones; about 95% were detected once. About 2.4% of the sample lies in the top ten. This entry comes from a study of control samples from healthy donors and cancer patients (TCRdb year 2020).

The receptor comes from a man aged 25 to 40 in good health. Rearrangement joined TRBV4-2 to TRBJ2-2, and TRBD2 matches 12 of the central bases. The sequencing input was blood. Read as DNA, the sequence is TGTGCCAGCAGCCCGCTCATGTCTAGCGGGAGGGGAACCGGGGAGCTGTTTTTT. Its protein is CASSPLMSSGRGTGELFF.